This T cell receptor (beta chain) was identified during a study of T cells expressing NK-cell markers. With UMIs, 5'RACE template switching was used to make TCR beta cDNA. TCRdb re-analyzed the 5' RACE reads; it lists each CDR3 protein once, without DNA. This table lists around 260,000 distinct CDR3 sequences. The CDR3 spans 13 residues. Germline CDR1 is SQVTM and CDR2 is ANQGSEA. Sample: blood T cells: a sorted CD56 or NKG2C T cell subset, CD4+ or CD8+ T cells, or bulk PBMC T cells (not recorded which). The origin of this receptor is a woman aged 18-69 years in good health. The chain uses TRBV29-1 and TRBJ2-1; TCRdb returns TRBD2, unconfirmable since there is no DNA. Here the CDR3 reads CSVFSGGHNEQFF.